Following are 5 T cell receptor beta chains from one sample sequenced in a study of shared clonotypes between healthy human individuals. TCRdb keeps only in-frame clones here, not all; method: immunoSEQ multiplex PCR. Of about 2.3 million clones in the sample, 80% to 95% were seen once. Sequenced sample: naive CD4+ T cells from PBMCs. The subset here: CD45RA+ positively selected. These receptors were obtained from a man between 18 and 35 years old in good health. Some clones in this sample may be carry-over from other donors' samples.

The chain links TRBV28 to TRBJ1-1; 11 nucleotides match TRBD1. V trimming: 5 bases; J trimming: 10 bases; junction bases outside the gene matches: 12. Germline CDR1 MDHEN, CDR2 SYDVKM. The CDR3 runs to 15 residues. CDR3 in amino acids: CASSGLGQGAKRAFF. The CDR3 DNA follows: TGTGCCAGCAGTGGCCTAGGACAGGGGGCGAAAAGAGCTTTCTTT.

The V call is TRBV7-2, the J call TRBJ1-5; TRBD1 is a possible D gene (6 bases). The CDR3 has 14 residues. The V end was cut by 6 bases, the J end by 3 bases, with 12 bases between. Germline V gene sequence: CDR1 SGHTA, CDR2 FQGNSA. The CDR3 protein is CASSPQGINQPQHF. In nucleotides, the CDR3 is TGTGCCAGCAGTCCACAGGGAATCAATCAGCCCCAGCATTTT.

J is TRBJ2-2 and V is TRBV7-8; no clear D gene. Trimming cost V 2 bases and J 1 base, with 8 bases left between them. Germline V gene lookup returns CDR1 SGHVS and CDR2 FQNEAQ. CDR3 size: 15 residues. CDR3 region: CASSLFRLNTGELFF. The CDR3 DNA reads TGTGCCAGCAGCTTATTTCGACTGAACACCGGGGAGCTGTTTTTT.

In nucleotides, the CDR3 is TGCAGCGCTGACTTGATTCCAGGGGCTAACTATGGCTACACCTTC. Translation gives CSADLIPGANYGYTF. The chain uses TRBV29-1 and TRBJ1-2, with a possible D match to TRBD1 (6 bases). CDR3 length: 15 residues. Germline CDR1 is SQVTM and CDR2 is ANQGSEA. V was trimmed by 7 bases and J by 0 bases, leaving 18 bases between them.

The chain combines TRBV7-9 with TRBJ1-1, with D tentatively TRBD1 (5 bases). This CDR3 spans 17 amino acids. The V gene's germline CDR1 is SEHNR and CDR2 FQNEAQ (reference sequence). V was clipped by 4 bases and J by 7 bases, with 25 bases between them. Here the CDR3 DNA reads TGTGCCAGCAGCTCTGAACCGGGGAGGGGAGGAAGGTTTGAAGCTTTCTTT. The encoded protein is CASSSEPGRGGRFEAFF.